This T cell receptor (beta chain) was profiled in a study of T cell repertoires in cytomegalovirus infection. Background on the study: It can be stated that public TCR beta signatures indicated CMV infection as well as a matching HLA type. Overall study results and limits: It was HLA-C-restricted CMV-specific TCR beta clonotypes that dominated the response ex vivo.

This CDR3 region has 15 residues. Trimming took 3 bases from V and 1 from J, leaving 12 bases between them. The V gene's germline CDR1 is SGHTA and CDR2 FQGNSA. TCRdb used MiXCR to reprocess the reads, holding one entry per CDR3 protein. The profile shows just over 300,000 distinct CDR3 sequences, under 20% of them singletons. Ten or more counts support this clonotype. Its specificity is unknown. Sequencing was done on a sample of PBMCs. This sequence joins TRBV7-2 and TRBJ2-5, with D tentatively TRBD1 (6 bases). The clonotype was recovered from a human donor in good health (CMV status not recorded). Some clones in this sample may be carry-over from other donors' samples. The CDR3 here is CASSFRTDIQETQYF. CDR3 coding DNA: TGTGCCAGCAGCTTCCGGACAGACATCCAAGAGACCCAGTACTTC.